A single TCR beta chain is shown here with its context. This specimen comes from a study of shared clonotypes between healthy human individuals. Overall study: The study used three CD4 naive, three CD4 memory, two CD8 naive and one CD8 memory plate per donor.

The investigators split CD4+ cells into a CD45RA+ naive subset and a CD45RA-negative memory subset. The table came from immunoSEQ multiplex PCR; TCRdb's copy has only in-frame clones and leaves some out. Altogether more than 1.2 million clones are present, around 98.5% being singletons, with the ten largest covering about 0.35%. CDR1 and CDR2 from the germline V gene are SGHKS and YYEKEE (reference sequence). The CDR3 runs 17 residues. The junction had 14 bases not matched to a gene; V was cut back by 1 base and J by 8 bases. The sample comprised naive CD4+ T cells sorted from blood. As for subset: CD45RA+ positively selected. This TCR derives from a young man in good health. The chain is built from TRBV5-5 and TRBJ2-1, with 8 bases matching TRBD1. CDR3 in amino acids: CASSLFGTGIMRYEQFF. As DNA, the CDR3 is TGTGCCAGCAGCTTGTTTGGGACAGGCATCATGCGGTATGAGCAGTTCTTC. Full variable domain (missing parts from reference TRBV5-5 and TRBJ2-1): DAGVTQSPTHLIKTRGQQVTLRCSPISGHKSVSWYQQVLGQGPQFIFQYYEKEERGRGNFPDRFSARQFPNYSSELNVNALLLGDSALYLCASSLFGTGIMRYEQFFGPGTRLTVL.